Included here is one T cell receptor beta chain sequence, with context. Its antigen is not known. CDR1 LNHDA and CDR2 SQIVND come from the germline V gene (reference sequence). The V and J ends lost 7 bases and 6 bases, in that order; junction bases with no gene match: 14. The CDR3 sequence is 16 residues long. TCRdb's copy holds only in-frame clones and misses some; the assay was immunoSEQ multiplex PCR. The profile shows more than 45,000 clones, 70% to 90% of them singletons. This specimen belongs to a study of OX40 agonist ivuxolimab in advanced cancers. Study-wide findings and caveats: On average, CD8+ T cells showed a greater number of expanded clones than CD4+.

The input for sequencing was CD4+ or CD8+ T cells sorted from blood, taken in a trial of the OX40 agonist ivuxolimab. The chain recombines TRBV19 with TRBJ2-1, with 8 positions matching TRBD2. This receptor was identified in an adult with an advanced solid tumor such as melanoma, head and neck, liver or kidney cancer. CDR3 coding DNA: TGTGCCAGTATGACGGGGGGGCCAGGAGGATCCAATGAGCAGTTCTTC. It is translated as CASMTGGPGGSNEQFF.